The 4 T cell receptor beta chains presented below share a single source sample, sequenced in a study of cytomegalovirus exposure and HLA in healthy donors. The PCR was carried out with 60 Vbeta primers and 13 Jbeta primers. The method was immunoSEQ multiplex PCR; TCRdb's version includes in-frame clones alone and lacks a portion of them. The sample yields roughly 80,000 clones, approximately 65% seen once. Sequences were obtained from PBMCs. These receptors all come from a male donor in good health and CMV-seropositive.

This chain links TRBV6-5 with TRBJ1-4; D remains unclear. With 2 bases removed from V and 5 bases from J, the gap between germline ends came to 12 bases. CDR3 length equals 15 residues. Per germline, CDR1 MNHEY and CDR2 SVGAGI. The CDR3 sequence: CASSYGGGPNEKLFF. The CDR3 bases are TGTGCCAGCAGTTACGGTGGAGGGCCAAATGAAAAACTGTTTTTT.

CDR3 DNA sequence: TGTGCCAGCAGCTTAGCTGGGACAGGGAAAGTGGGAAGTCAGCCCCAGCATTTT. Its protein product is CASSLAGTGKVGSQPQHF. The chain combines TRBV7-9 with TRBJ1-5; 9 bases line up with TRBD1. The CDR3 sequence is 18 residues long. The germline CDR1 and CDR2 sequences are SEHNR and FQNEAQ (reference sequence). J was trimmed by 6 bases and V by 0 bases; bases with no gene match: 12.

The CDR3 bases are TGCGCCAGCAGCTTGTCAGCGGAGACGAGAAAACTGTTTTTT. Residues: CASSLSAETRKLFF. This sequence joins TRBV5-1 and TRBJ1-4; D not certain. Germline V lookup: CDR1 SGHRS, CDR2 YFSETQ. This CDR3 comprises 14 residues. Between the trimmed V and J ends, which lost 1 base and 10 bases, there was a span of 14 bases.

This chain joins TRBV28 and TRBJ1-2, with D possibly matching TRBD1 (6 bases). Germline CDR1 is MDHEN and CDR2 is SYDVKM. This CDR3 has 15 residues. V was cut by 7 bases and J by 5 bases, with 20 bases left in between. CDR3 sequence reads: CASNLGTFRSYGYTF. The CDR3 DNA reads TGTGCCAGCAACCTAGGGACATTTCGAAGTTATGGCTACACCTTC.